The 8 T cell receptor beta chains given below trace back to one sample, sequenced in a study of T-cell reconstitution after alpha-beta-depleted transplantation in children. A TCRbeta library incorporating unique molecular identifiers was prepared. TCRdb fed the PCR reads into MiXCR, producing one record per CDR3 protein. The sample yields roughly 340,000 distinct CDR3 sequences, roughly 17% seen once. The specimen comprised PBMCs, mostly from graft donor cells, sampled 360 days after TCRalphabeta/CD19-depleted stem cell transplant. The receptor set was obtained from a male patient aged 2 to 9 who had a stem cell transplant for acute lymphoblastic leukemia, so the T cells may come from the graft donor.

This clonotype was seen a few times. The chain couples TRBV6-2 or TRBV6-3 to TRBJ2-3, with 8 bases identical to TRBD1. The junction had 9 bases not matched to a gene; V was cut back by 6 bases and J by 4 bases. The V gene's germline CDR1 is MNHEY and CDR2 SVGEGT. There are 15 residues in the CDR3. The CDR3 sequence: CASSKTGDVPDTQYF. CDR3 nucleotides: TGTGCCAGCAGCAAGACAGGGGATGTACCAGATACGCAGTATTTT.

This sequence joins TRBV11-2 and TRBJ2-2, with TRBD1 identical over 9 bases. CDR3 length equals 19 residues. Losses at the gene ends were 4 bases for V and 4 bases for J; bases not matched to a gene: 16. The germline gives CDR1 SGHAT, CDR2 FQNNGV. Written as DNA, the CDR3 is TGTGCCAGCAGCTCGAGCCCGGGACAGGGAGGGACACCCACCGGGGAGCTGTTTTTT. It codes for CASSSSPGQGGTPTGELFF. Complete variable domain (other parts from reference TRBV11-2 and TRBJ2-2): EAGVAQSPRYKIIEKRQSVAFWCNPISGHATLYWYQQILGQGPKLLIQFQNNGVVDDSQLPKDRFSAERLKGVDSTLKIQPAKLEDSAVYLCASSSSPGQGGTPTGELFFGEGSRLTVL.

This clonotype appeared many times. The rearrangement links TRBV3-1 to TRBJ2-2, with D perhaps TRBD1 (6 bases). The V and J ends lost 1 base and 6 bases respectively, with 9 bases between them. The CDR3 has 14 amino acids. The germline CDR1 and CDR2 sequences are LGHDT and YNNKEL (reference sequence). As DNA, the CDR3 is TGTGCCAGCAGCCAAGTAACAGGGTCCGGGGAGCTGTTTTTT. The encoded protein is CASSQVTGSGELFF.

This clonotype was seen ten or more times. The genes are TRBV14 and TRBJ2-1, with 10 bases matching TRBD2. The CDR3 is 22 residues long. The germline gives CDR1 SGHDN, CDR2 FVKESK. Losses at the gene ends were 6 bases for V and 6 bases for J; bases not matched to a gene: 29. The CDR3 sequence: CASSLGTALRSGRLYKVNEQFF. In nucleotides, the CDR3 is TGTGCCAGCAGTCTCGGGACAGCTCTCCGTAGCGGGAGGCTCTATAAGGTCAATGAGCAGTTCTTC.

This clonotype was detected a few times. The chain employs TRBV19 and TRBJ2-7, with 8 bases lining up with TRBD1. V shed 8 bases and J 3 bases; nucleotides not matched to a gene: 9. The germline V gene has CDR1 LNHDA and CDR2 SQIVND (reference sequence). This CDR3 has 14 amino acids. The CDR3 loop is CASSRQGNFYEQYF. Here the CDR3 DNA reads TGTGCCAGTTCTCGACAGGGGAACTTCTACGAGCAGTACTTC.

There are a few counts of this clonotype. The chain has TRBV28 and TRBJ2-7; the match to TRBD2 covers 7 bases. The CDR3 is made up of 12 amino acids. V shed 8 bases, J shed 6 bases, and the junction held 7 bases outside the gene matches. Germline V gene sequence: CDR1 MDHEN, CDR2 SYDVKM. The CDR3, as DNA: TGTGCCAGCGCCCCTCTAGCGGTCGAGCAGTACTTC. Residues: CASAPLAVEQYF. Looking up the rest from reference TRBV28 and TRBJ2-7 gives the full variable domain: DVKVTQSSRYLVKRTGEKVFLECVQDMDHENMFWYRQDPGLGLRLIYFSYDVKMKEKGDIPEGYSVSREKKERFSLILESASTNQTSMYLCASAPLAVEQYFGPGTRLTVT.

This clonotype was observed a handful of times. The V call is TRBV5-1, the J call TRBJ2-5; D unresolved. This CDR3 comprises 14 residues. V was trimmed by 0 bases and J by 0 bases, leaving 6 bases between them. In germline, CDR1 is SGHRS, CDR2 YFSETQ. CDR3 region: CASSLVEYQETQYF. The CDR3 DNA sequence: TGCGCCAGCAGCTTGGTAGAGTACCAAGAGACCCAGTACTTC.

This clonotype was counted at least ten times. The rearrangement uses TRBV29-1 and TRBJ2-5; 8 positions agree with TRBD2. V lost 3 bases and J lost 2; bases outside the gene matches: 5. CDR3 length: 14 residues. Per the germline V gene, CDR1 is SQVTM and CDR2 is ANQGSEA. Here the CDR3 DNA reads TGCAGCGTTGAGATGGCGGGAGGACAAGAGACCCAGTACTTC. Translating gives CSVEMAGGQETQYF.